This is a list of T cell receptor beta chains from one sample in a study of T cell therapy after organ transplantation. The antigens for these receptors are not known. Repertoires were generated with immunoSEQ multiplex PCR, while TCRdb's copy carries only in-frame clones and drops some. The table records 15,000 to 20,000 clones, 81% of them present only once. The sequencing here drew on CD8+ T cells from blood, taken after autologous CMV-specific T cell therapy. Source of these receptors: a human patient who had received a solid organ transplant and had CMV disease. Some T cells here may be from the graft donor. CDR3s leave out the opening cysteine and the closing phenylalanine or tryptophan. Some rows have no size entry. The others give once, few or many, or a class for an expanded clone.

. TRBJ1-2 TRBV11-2 ASSLTHAGTTNYGYT
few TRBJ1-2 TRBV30 AWSVSGGYGYT
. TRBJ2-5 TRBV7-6 ASSLFATGAHRETQY
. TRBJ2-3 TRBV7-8 ASSLKGLAGTDTQY
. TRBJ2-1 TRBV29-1 SVESGGGYEQF
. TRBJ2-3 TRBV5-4 ASSFGRDADTQY
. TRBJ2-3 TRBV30 AWSVVGAGTDTQY
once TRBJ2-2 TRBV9 ASRSSGANTGELF
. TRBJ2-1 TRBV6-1 ASSEDNLAGEYNEQF
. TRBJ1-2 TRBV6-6 ASSLTSGQGEGYT
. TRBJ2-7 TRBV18 ASSPPTSHPTCEQY
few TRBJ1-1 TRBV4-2 ASSQESDRARAF
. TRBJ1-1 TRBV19 ASSISMNTEAF
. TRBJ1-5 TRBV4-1 ASSRYEEDSNQPQH
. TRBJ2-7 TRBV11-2 ASSYETYEQY